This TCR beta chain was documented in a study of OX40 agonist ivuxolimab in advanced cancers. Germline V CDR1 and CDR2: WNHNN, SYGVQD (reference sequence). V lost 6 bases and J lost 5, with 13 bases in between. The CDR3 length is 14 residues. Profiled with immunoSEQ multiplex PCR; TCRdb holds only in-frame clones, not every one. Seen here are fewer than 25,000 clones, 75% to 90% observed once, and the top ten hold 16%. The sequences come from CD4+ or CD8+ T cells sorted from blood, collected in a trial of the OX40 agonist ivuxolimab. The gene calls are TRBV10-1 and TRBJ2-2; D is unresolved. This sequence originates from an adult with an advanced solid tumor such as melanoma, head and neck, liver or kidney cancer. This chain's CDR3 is CASSAGPHTGELFF. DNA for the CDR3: TGCGCCAGCAGCGCAGGTCCCCATACCGGGGAGCTGTTTTTT.